This T cell receptor beta chain was retrieved from a study of identifying expanded T cells in peripheral blood. In regard to this clone: Antigen unknown.

No infections or other immune events were documented during collection. The method was immunoSEQ multiplex PCR; TCRdb's version includes in-frame clones alone and lacks a portion of them. The data show about 86,000 clones, 70% to 90% seen once. The study's findings and limits: Two-week clone count variance significantly increased as total template count grew. Technical replicates showed about 1.1 changed clones; about 2 weeks 15 to 20; four weeks 19.

The V gene end was trimmed by 3 bases and the J gene end by 2 bases; junction bases not matched to a gene: 6. CDR1 MNHEY and CDR2 SVGAGI come from the germline V gene. The CDR3 sequence is 15 residues long. The J gene is TRBJ2-5, the V gene TRBV6-5; 7 positions match TRBD2. The sequencing input was blood. The sequence came from a person between 18 and 70 years old in good health. The CDR3 nucleotides are TGTGCCAGCAGTTATTTTCGGGGACTACAAGAGACCCAGTACTTC. It specifies CASSYFRGLQETQYF.